These 22 T cell receptor beta chains were all obtained from the same sample, sequenced in a study of cytomegalovirus exposure and HLA in healthy donors. The PCR had 60 Vbeta and 13 Jbeta primers. Produced via immunoSEQ multiplex PCR; TCRdb's table is partial and in-frame only. The repertoire holds about 180,000 clones, with roughly 87% as singletons. The source material was PBMCs. Every receptor here comes from a woman between 45 and 60 years old in good health and CMV-seronegative.

This clone was observed a few times. The chain uses TRBV2 and TRBJ1-1; D remains unclear. Germline-derived CDR1 and CDR2 are SNHLY and FYNNEI. Trimming took 1 base from V and 6 from J, leaving 6 bases between them. The CDR3 spans 12 residues. CDR3 loop: CASSEDMSEAFF. CDR3 bases: TGTGCCAGCAGTGAAGATATGTCTGAAGCTTTCTTT.

The gene calls are TRBV12-5 and TRBJ2-6; 7 positions agree with TRBD1. The CDR3 consists of 18 residues. Germline-derived CDR1 and CDR2 are LGHNT and FRNRAP. V was clipped by 5 bases and J by 2 bases; unmatched bases: 12. The CDR3 region is CASGPPTGSDTGANVLTF. CDR3 in DNA: TGTGCTAGTGGTCCACCGACAGGGTCGGATACTGGGGCCAACGTCCTGACTTTC.

V is TRBV5-6 and J is TRBJ1-3; no clear D. Germline CDR1 SGHDT, CDR2 YYEEEE. Trimming cost V 1 base and J 3 bases, with 11 bases left between them. This CDR3 has 15 amino acids. The CDR3 reads CASSLTPKYGNTIYF. DNA for the CDR3: TGTGCCAGCAGCTTGACACCCAAATATGGAAACACCATATATTTT.

This clone appeared a single time. The V and J genes are TRBV2 and TRBJ1-1, with D possibly TRBD1 on 6 matching bases. This CDR3 comprises 13 residues. CDR1 is SNHLY and CDR2 is FYNNEI in the germline V gene. V was cut by 3 bases and J by 4 bases, with 9 bases left in between. The CDR3 bases are TGTGCCAGCAGTGAGGTAGGGGGCACTGAAGCTTTCTTT. This gives the protein CASSEVGGTEAFF.

The rearrangement links TRBV2 to TRBJ1-5; D is ambiguous. The CDR3 extends over 14 amino acids. V was trimmed by 3 bases and J by 4 bases, leaving 10 bases between them. Looked up from germline, CDR1 is SNHLY and CDR2 is FYNNEI. The CDR3 region is CASSDGFSNQPQHF. CDR3 nucleotides: TGTGCCAGCAGTGACGGGTTTTCGAATCAGCCCCAGCATTTT.

V usage is TRBV5-6 and J usage is TRBJ2-1; no clear D gene. Germline values: CDR1 SGHDT, CDR2 YYEEEE. Trimming shortened V by 4 bases and J by 5 bases, and 4 bases separated the two germline ends. The CDR3 has 11 amino acids. The CDR3 here is CASSRDNEQFF. The CDR3, as DNA: TGTGCCAGCAGCCGTGACAATGAGCAGTTCTTC.

The V call is TRBV6-1, the J call TRBJ2-5; 7 nucleotides align to TRBD1. CDR1 is MNHNS, CDR2 SASEGT, per germline. This CDR3 region has 13 residues. The J segment lost 5 bases and the V segment lost 3 bases, leaving 3 bases of the junction unmatched. The CDR3 protein is CASSENRGETQYF. In nucleotides, the CDR3 is TGTGCCAGCAGTGAGAACAGGGGTGAGACCCAGTACTTC.

The chain couples TRBV7-9 to TRBJ2-1; D is unclear. CDR3 length equals 13 residues. Germline CDR1 reads SEHNR; CDR2 reads FQNEAQ (reference sequence). The ends were cut back, 2 bases at V and 5 bases at J, with 7 bases in the middle. The CDR3 region is CASSLHTDNEQFF. The CDR3, as DNA: TGTGCCAGCAGCTTACATACAGACAATGAGCAGTTCTTC.

This sequence joins TRBV2 and TRBJ1-5, with 7 bases identical to TRBD1. In germline, CDR1 is SNHLY, CDR2 FYNNEI. Unmatched junction bases numbered 4, after V lost 6 bases and J lost 5 bases. The CDR3 has 13 amino acids. DNA for the CDR3: TGTGCCAGCAGCACAGGGGAGGATCAGCCCCAGCATTTT. It translates to CASSTGEDQPQHF.

This rearrangement joins TRBV27 to TRBJ1-1; D not resolved. V dropped 6 bases and J dropped 0 bases, with 8 bases sitting between them. The CDR3 is 13 residues long. The germline V gene has CDR1 MNHEY and CDR2 SMNVEV (reference sequence). The DNA for the CDR3 is TGTGCCAGCAGGGGCAGTGTGAACACTGAAGCTTTCTTT. Translation: CASRGSVNTEAFF.

The genes are TRBV28 and TRBJ1-3; possibly TRBD1 for D (6 bases). Germline V gene lookup returns CDR1 MDHEN and CDR2 SYDVKM. The V end lost 6 bases, the J end lost 9 bases, and 18 bases lay between the germline ends. The CDR3 has 14 residues. The CDR3 DNA reads TGTGCCAGCAGCCCACCCCACAGGGAAAGCACCATATATTTT. Its translation: CASSPPHRESTIYF.

The rearrangement links TRBV6-6 to TRBJ1-3, with 8 bases identical to TRBD1. The CDR3 length is 13 residues. Germline V gene data show CDR1 as MNHNY and CDR2 as SVGAGI (reference sequence). With V trimmed by 6 bases and J by 12 bases, 10 bases remained unmatched. The CDR3 loop is CASSPGQGMVIYF. The CDR3 DNA reads TGTGCCAGCAGCCCCGGACAGGGAATGGTCATATATTTT.

In its sample, this clone was seen once. The chain employs TRBV6-5 and TRBJ2-2; 8 bases map to TRBD1. This CDR3 has 16 residues. The germline gives CDR1 MNHEY, CDR2 SVGAGI. V shed 0 bases and J 4 bases; nucleotides not matched to a gene: 4. The CDR3 spells CASSYSRGRGTGELFF. CDR3 coding DNA: TGTGCCAGCAGTTACTCCAGGGGGCGCGGCACCGGGGAGCTGTTTTTT.

The chain recombines TRBV29-1 with TRBJ2-3, with 8 bases that match TRBD2. Germline V lookup: CDR1 SQVTM, CDR2 ANQGSEA. This CDR3 is 15 amino acids long. Trimming removed 4 bases from V and 2 bases from J; junction bases left unmatched: 8. The CDR3 bases are TGCAGCGTTGTGAGGGCGGGAGGACCCACAGATACGCAGTATTTT. Its protein is CSVVRAGGPTDTQYF.

To note about this clone: A read error may account for a junction end that differs from germline. The rearrangement joins TRBV11-1 to TRBJ2-1, with D possibly matching TRBD1 (5 bases). The CDR3 is 13 residues long. From germline, CDR1 is SGHAT and CDR2 FQDESV (reference sequence). The CDR3 spells CASSRGQYNGQFF. The CDR3 nucleotides read TGTGCCAGCAGCAGGGGCCAGTACAATGGGCAGTTCTTC.

This sequence joins TRBV7-9 and TRBJ2-5, with 7 bases fitting TRBD1. There are 15 residues in the CDR3. Germline CDR1 is SEHNR and CDR2 is FQNEAQ (reference sequence). V lost 5 bases, J lost 7 bases, and 13 bases stayed unmatched. The CDR3 DNA reads as TGTGCCAGCAGCCAAGTCGGACAGGCCCCTGGGACCCAGTACTTC. This sequence encodes CASSQVGQAPGTQYF.

V is TRBV27 and J is TRBJ1-5, with TRBD1 as a possible D gene (6 bases). The V end lost 3 bases, the J end lost 3 bases, and 12 bases lay between the germline ends. The CDR3 runs to 15 residues. Germline CDR1 and CDR2: MNHEY and SMNVEV (reference sequence). DNA of the CDR3: TGTGCCAGCAGTTTGGGCAAGGGACACAATCAGCCCCAGCATTTT. The encoded protein is CASSLGKGHNQPQHF.

The V call is TRBV7-9, the J call TRBJ2-1, with a tentative D call TRBD1 (5 bases). The CDR3 is 17 residues long. V lost 1 base and J lost 0, with 13 bases in between. Germline CDR1 and CDR2: SEHNR and FQNEAQ (reference sequence). The CDR3 DNA sequence: TGTGCCAGCAGCTTAGGAGCACAGGCAAGCTCCTACAATGAGCAGTTCTTC. This encodes CASSLGAQASSYNEQFF. Based on the CDR3 plus reference TRBV7-9 and TRBJ2-1, the full variable domain is DTGVSQNPRHKITKRGQNVTFRCDPISEHNRLYWYRQTLGQGPEFLTYFQNEAQLEKSRLLSDRFSAERPKGSFSTLEIQRTEQGDSAMYLCASSLGAQASSYNEQFFGPGTRLTVL.

A few counts support this clone. V and J are TRBV5-6 and TRBJ1-1; D possibly corresponds to TRBD1 (5 bases). With 0 bases removed from V and 3 bases from J, the gap between germline ends came to 15 bases. The CDR3 has 16 residues. Germline V lookup: CDR1 SGHDT, CDR2 YYEEEE. CDR3 DNA sequence: TGTGCCAGCAGCTTGGAGGCCGACAGTTCCCACACTGAAGCTTTCTTT. This gives the protein CASSLEADSSHTEAFF.

V is TRBV7-3 and J is TRBJ2-2; the match to TRBD1 covers 7 bases. Germline-derived CDR1 and CDR2 are SGHTA and FQGTGA. Trimming took 5 bases from V and 1 from J; bases not matched to a gene: 4. CDR3 length equals 15 residues. CDR3 residues: CASSIGQVNTGELFF. In nucleotides, the CDR3 is TGTGCCAGCAGCATTGGACAGGTGAACACCGGGGAGCTGTTTTTT.

The V gene is TRBV7-2, the J gene TRBJ1-1; perhaps TRBD1 as D (6 bases). Between the trimmed V and J ends, which lost 5 bases and 5 bases, there was a span of 15 bases. The CDR3 is 14 amino acids. Germline CDR1 reads SGHTA; CDR2 reads FQGNSA. CDR3 amino acids: CASSPPNRVTEAFF. Here the CDR3 DNA reads TGTGCCAGCAGCCCGCCCAACAGGGTTACTGAAGCTTTCTTT. Combining the CDR3 with reference TRBV7-2 and TRBJ1-1 gives the whole variable domain GAGVSQSPSNKVTEKGKDVELRCDPISGHTALYWYRQSLGQGLEFLIYFQGNSAPDKSGLPSDRFSAERTGGSVSTLTIQRTQQEDSAVYLCASSPPNRVTEAFFGQGTRLTVV.

The V call is TRBV27, the J call TRBJ1-4; D gene uncertain. The CDR3 totals 16 residues. Germline CDR1 and CDR2: MNHEY and SMNVEV (reference sequence). Trimming removed 5 bases from V and 0 bases from J, with 13 bases in between. The CDR3 DNA sequence: TGTGCCAGCAGTCATGGGCGGCGGGCAACTAATGAAAAACTGTTTTTT. Translated: CASSHGRRATNEKLFF.